The clone carrying this TCR beta chain was seen just once. This sample is part of a study of blood T cell repertoires in COVID-19. The wider study: The origin of the acute and convalescent COVID-19 samples was the United States, Italy and Spain. The analysed material was cDNA or gDNA that came from T cells, B-cell-depleted T cells, or PBMCs.

As processed by the authors: Nucleated cell number was recorded as an estimate derived from reference gene primer amplification. This table comes from immunoSEQ multiplex PCR, and its TCRdb copy is limited to in-frame clones, with some not included. That table furnishes V, J and clone size, whereas the DNA furnished D and trimming. The table has 140,000 to 150,000 clones, about 88% seen once. A Seattle source enrolled patients during active infection and followed them longitudinally. Sequencing was done on a sample of peripheral blood. The origin of this receptor is a human donor with COVID-19, enrolled during active disease. The donor label of this sample is uncertain.

CDR3 in DNA: TGTGCCAGCAAGTTCGAGGCGGGGGCACTAGAAGCTTTCTTT. Its protein product is CASKFEAGALEAFF. V usage is TRBV6-4 and J usage is TRBJ1-1; the D gene is possibly TRBD1 (6 bases). This CDR3 is 14 amino acids long. V was pared by 7 bases and J by 8 bases, with 20 bases between. Germline values: CDR1 MRHNA, CDR2 SNTAGT.